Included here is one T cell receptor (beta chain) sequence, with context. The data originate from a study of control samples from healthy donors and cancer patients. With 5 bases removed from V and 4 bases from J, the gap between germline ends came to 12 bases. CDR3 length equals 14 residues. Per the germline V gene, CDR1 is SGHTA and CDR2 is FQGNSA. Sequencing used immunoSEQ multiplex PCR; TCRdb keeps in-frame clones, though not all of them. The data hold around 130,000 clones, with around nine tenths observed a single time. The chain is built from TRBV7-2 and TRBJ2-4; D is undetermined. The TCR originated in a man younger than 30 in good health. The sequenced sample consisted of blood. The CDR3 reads CASSLTGEKNIQYF. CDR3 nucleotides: TGTGCCAGCAGCCTTACGGGCGAGAAAAACATTCAGTACTTC.